Described below is a single T cell receptor (beta chain) sequence and its context. Its antigen is unidentified. These data come from a study of brain T cells in children with intractable seizures. Overall study findings and caveats: HCMV serostatus was not known, and viral specificity came from CDR3 similarity only. Pre-surgery blood may have been undersampled, hiding some clones.

Only in-frame clones appear in the TCRdb table, and some are missing; sequencing was by immunoSEQ multiplex PCR. The profile shows about 64,000 clones, 90% to 96% of them singletons. Sequencing was limited to surgery cases with top T cell transcript signatures in brain tissue. Before surgery, patients took at least one anti-epileptic drug. The clonotype comes from a boy under three years old with focal cortical dysplasia and intractable seizures. This sample comprised peripheral blood, obtained at surgery.

For the CDR3, the DNA is TGTGCCACCAGTGATTTGGGAGCGGGAGGGCCGAATGAGCAGTTCTTC. This encodes CATSDLGAGGPNEQFF. V usage is TRBV24-1 and J usage is TRBJ2-1; 10 nucleotides line up with TRBD2. This CDR3 region has 16 residues. V was pared by 0 bases and J by 7 bases, with 5 bases of the junction left unmatched. Germline values: CDR1 KGHDR, CDR2 SFDVKD.